Listed below are T cell receptor beta chains from one sample, sequenced in a study of blood T cell repertoires in COVID-19. Some clones are missing from TCRdb's copy, which holds only in-frame ones; the method was immunoSEQ multiplex PCR. This sample carries around 140,000 clones, 70% to 90% of them seen once, and the ten largest clones take 1.5%. The sample comprised peripheral blood. Every receptor here comes from a woman in her fifties or sixties with acute or convalescent COVID-19. Both conserved end residues are part of each CDR3. D genes are given only for firm matches. The size field is filled for only some rows; it gives once, few, many or a size class.

V	J	size	D	DNA	CDR3
TRBV2	TRBJ2-2	NA	NA	TGTGCCAGCAGTGGTCAGGGCGTCACCGGGGAGCTGTTTTTT	CASSGQGVTGELFF
TRBV15	TRBJ2-2	NA	TRBD1	TGTGCCACCAGCAGAGTGGGACAGGGCCCCGGGGAGCTGTTTTTT	CATSRVGQGPGELFF
TRBV7-2	TRBJ1-1	NA	NA	TGTGCCAGCAGCTGGGGGGGCGCGGAAGCTTTCTTT	CASSWGGAEAFF
TRBV2	TRBJ1-1	NA	NA	TGTGCCAGCAGTGACTTGGGAGAAAGTCCCGACCGGAGGGACTGGAACACTGAAGCTTTCTTT	CASSDLGESPDRRDWNTEAFF
TRBV6-2/TRBV6-3	TRBJ2-2	NA	NA	TGTGCCAGCAGTTACTACAGGTATACGAACACCGGGGAGCTGTTTTTT	CASSYYRYTNTGELFF
TRBV11-1	TRBJ1-2	few	NA	TGTGCCAGCAGCCTGGCTGGGCGGGACTATGGCTACACCTTC	CASSLAGRDYGYTF
TRBV28	TRBJ2-3	NA	NA	TGTGCCAGCAGTTTCAAGGGGATTTCCGCAGATACGCAGTATTTT	CASSFKGISADTQYF
TRBV9	TRBJ1-3	NA	TRBD1	TGTGCCAGCAGCGTAGATCTCCAGGGGGCAGAAAACACCATATATTTT	CASSVDLQGAENTIYF
TRBV6-1	TRBJ2-7	many	NA	TGTGCCAGCAGTGAAGAAGACGGGAGCTCCTACGAGCAGTACTTC	CASSEEDGSSYEQYF
TRBV7-2	TRBJ2-3	NA	NA	TGTGCCAGCAGCTCGGACAACACAGATACGCAGTATTTT	CASSSDNTDTQYF
TRBV2	TRBJ2-1	NA	TRBD2	TGTGCCAGCAGCGCAACTAGCGGCTCCTACAATGAGCAGTTCTTC	CASSATSGSYNEQFF
TRBV28	TRBJ1-5	NA	TRBD1	TGTGCCAGCAGTCCCTTTGAGGGGGCAAACTATCAGCCCCAGCATTTT	CASSPFEGANYQPQHF
TRBV24-1	TRBJ2-1	NA	TRBD2	TGTGCCACCAGTGGCTCAGGAGCGGGGGACCCACCTGAGCAGTTCTTC	CATSGSGAGDPPEQFF
TRBV19	TRBJ1-5	NA	NA	TGTGCCAGTAGTATCGACCCAGGAACCAATCAGCCCCAGCATTTT	CASSIDPGTNQPQHF
TRBV1	TRBJ1-1	NA	NA	TGCACCAGCAGCCAAGATACGATAGGGGCTCATGAAGCTTTCTTT	CTSSQDTIGAHEAFF
TRBV7-8	TRBJ1-4	NA	NA	TGTGCCAGCAGCGCAAGGGGGACCTTTAATGAAAAACTGTTTTTT	CASSARGTFNEKLFF
TRBV6-6	TRBJ1-5	NA	TRBD1	TGTGCCAGCAGTCCTGGACAGGGGTACCAGCCCCAGCATTTT	CASSPGQGYQPQHF
TRBV7-2	TRBJ2-7	NA	NA	TGTGCCAGCAGCTTCAAGACGGGTACAGGGTTCTCAACCTACGAGCAGTACTTC	CASSFKTGTGFSTYEQYF
TRBV12-3/TRBV12-4	TRBJ1-1	NA	TRBD1	TGTGCCAGCACTGGACAGGGCGGGAGAGCTTTCTTT	CASTGQGGRAFF
TRBV11-1	TRBJ2-5	NA	TRBD2	TGTGCCAGCAGCCCGGGACTAAAAGGAGAGACCCAGTACTTC	CASSPGLKGETQYF
TRBV5-1	TRBJ2-3	NA	TRBD1	TGCGCCAGCAGCTTGGAGGGACAGGGTTTAGATACGCAGTATTTT	CASSLEGQGLDTQYF
TRBV7-3	TRBJ2-2	NA	NA	TGTGCCAGCAGCTTATTCGGCACCGGGGAGCTGTTTTTT	CASSLFGTGELFF
TRBV30	TRBJ2-1	NA	NA	TGTGCCTGGAGTTCCGGCGGGAACTCCTACAATGAGCAGTTCTTC	CAWSSGGNSYNEQFF
TRBV3-1/TRBV3-2	TRBJ1-2	once	NA	TGTGCCAGCAGCCAACAGACAGAAGCTAACTATGGCTACACCTTC	CASSQQTEANYGYTF
TRBV27	TRBJ2-7	NA	TRBD2	TGTGCCAGCAGTCCCACTAGCGGGGGGGCATTCTACGAGCAGTACTTC	CASSPTSGGAFYEQYF
TRBV23-1	TRBJ2-5	NA	NA	TGCGCCAGCAGTCAGGGTCTACAGTACCAAGAGACCCAGTACTTC	CASSQGLQYQETQYF
TRBV19	TRBJ1-6	NA	TRBD1	TGTGCCAGTAGTGTCGGACAGGGGGCGCGTACTAATTCACCCCTCCACTTT	CASSVGQGARTNSPLHF
TRBV7-9	TRBJ1-3	NA	NA	TGTGCCAGCAGCTTGACAGGTGGTGGAAACACCATATATTTT	CASSLTGGGNTIYF
TRBV4-2	TRBJ2-1	NA	TRBD2	TGTGCCAGCAGCCCATGGACTAGCGGGGGGGAAGACAATGAGCAGTTCTTC	CASSPWTSGGEDNEQFF
TRBV18	TRBJ2-7	NA	NA	TGTGCCAGCTCATACCAGGGCCACTACGAGCAGTACTTC	CASSYQGHYEQYF
TRBV19	TRBJ2-7	NA	NA	TGTGCCAGTAGTATAGGTCGAGGGCCTACCTACGAGCAGTACTTC	CASSIGRGPTYEQYF
TRBV7-8	TRBJ2-7	NA	TRBD1	TGTGCCAGCACTTTAGCCGCCCCGAGACAGGGATTTTTTGAGCAGTACTTC	CASTLAAPRQGFFEQYF
TRBV28	TRBJ1-3	few	NA	TGTGCCGTACAGGAGGGGCACGGAAACACCATATATTTT	CAVQEGHGNTIYF
TRBV6-5	TRBJ1-2	many	NA	TGTGCCAGCGGATTCGGGGGTGGCTACACCTTC	CASGFGGGYTF
TRBV7-2	TRBJ2-5	once	NA	TGTGCCAGCAGCCCGACTAGAGGGTACCAAGAGACCCAGTACTTC	CASSPTRGYQETQYF
TRBV29-1	TRBJ1-5	NA	NA	TGCAGCGCCGGGTCGGGATCGGGTCAGCCCCAGCATTTT	CSAGSGSGQPQHF